The rows below give T cell receptor beta chains drawn from one sample of a study of blood T cell repertoires in COVID-19. Method: immunoSEQ multiplex PCR; TCRdb's copy keeps in-frame clones and lacks some. Of over 120,000 clones listed, 70% to 80% were seen once; the top ten hold around 5%. The sample comprised peripheral blood. Receptors were obtained from a woman between 65 and 79 years old with COVID-19, enrolled during active disease. The CDR3 runs from the conserved cysteine through the conserved F or W. D genes are given only for firm matches. Size is omitted from some rows. Given values are once, few, many or a class for expanded clones.

v_call: TRBV2; clone_size: few; j_call: TRBJ1-3; d_call: TRBD1; cdr3_nt: TGTGCCAGCAGTGAAGGGGCACAGGGGGCGGACACCATATATTTT; cdr3_aa: CASSEGAQGADTIYF
v_call: TRBV24-1; clone_size: .; j_call: TRBJ1-2; d_call: .; cdr3_nt: TGTGCCACCAGTGTCGGGGGGGGTACTGGCTACACCTTC; cdr3_aa: CATSVGGGTGYTF
v_call: TRBV28; clone_size: .; j_call: TRBJ2-7; d_call: .; cdr3_nt: TGTGCCAGCTCAACAGGGATCGAGCAGTACTTC; cdr3_aa: CASSTGIEQYF
v_call: TRBV5-1; clone_size: once; j_call: TRBJ2-2; d_call: .; cdr3_nt: TGCGCCAGCAGCTTGTATGCGCAGGCGAACACCGGGGAGCTGTTTTTT; cdr3_aa: CASSLYAQANTGELFF
v_call: TRBV19; clone_size: .; j_call: TRBJ1-1; d_call: TRBD1; cdr3_nt: TGTGCCAGTAGTTTCGACAGGGGCTTCACTGAAGCTTTCTTT; cdr3_aa: CASSFDRGFTEAFF
v_call: TRBV7-3; clone_size: .; j_call: TRBJ1-1; d_call: TRBD1; cdr3_nt: TGTGCCAGCAGCTCGGGACAGGCTACTGAAGCTTTCTTT; cdr3_aa: CASSSGQATEAFF
v_call: TRBV3-1/TRBV3-2; clone_size: .; j_call: TRBJ2-5; d_call: TRBD2; cdr3_nt: TGTGCCAGCAGCCAACCCGGACTAGCGGGGGCGTCGCAAGAGACCCAGTACTTC; cdr3_aa: CASSQPGLAGASQETQYF
v_call: TRBV29-1; clone_size: .; j_call: TRBJ2-2; d_call: TRBD1; cdr3_nt: TGCAGCGTTGTTAGGACAGGGAACACCGGGGAGCTGTTTTTT; cdr3_aa: CSVVRTGNTGELFF
v_call: TRBV12-3/TRBV12-4; clone_size: few; j_call: TRBJ1-1; d_call: .; cdr3_nt: TGTGCCAGCAGTTTCAAATTTACTGAAGCTTTCTTT; cdr3_aa: CASSFKFTEAFF
v_call: TRBV2; clone_size: .; j_call: TRBJ1-2; d_call: TRBD1; cdr3_nt: TGTGCCAGCAGGTACGGGACAGTCTATGGCTACACCTTC; cdr3_aa: CASRYGTVYGYTF
v_call: TRBV27; clone_size: once; j_call: TRBJ1-3; d_call: .; cdr3_nt: TGTGCCAGCAGTTTATCGCGGGGAGTTGGAAACACCATATATTTT; cdr3_aa: CASSLSRGVGNTIYF
v_call: TRBV10-1; clone_size: .; j_call: TRBJ1-1; d_call: .; cdr3_nt: TGCGCCCGACCAGGGCCAGTCAACACTGAAGCTTTCTTT; cdr3_aa: CARPGPVNTEAFF
v_call: TRBV21-1; clone_size: .; j_call: TRBJ2-1; d_call: .; cdr3_nt: TGTGCCAGCAGCAAAACGATCGGGGGGCCCTACAATGAGCAGTTCTTC; cdr3_aa: CASSKTIGGPYNEQFF
v_call: TRBV4-1; clone_size: .; j_call: TRBJ1-3; d_call: .; cdr3_nt: TGCGCCAGCAGCCAAGCAGGGCAGGACTCTGGAAACACCATATATTTT; cdr3_aa: CASSQAGQDSGNTIYF
v_call: TRBV15; clone_size: once; j_call: TRBJ1-1; d_call: TRBD1; cdr3_nt: TGTGCCACCCAAGGGGGCCGCACAGTGAACACTGAAGCTTTCTTT; cdr3_aa: CATQGGRTVNTEAFF
v_call: TRBV19; clone_size: .; j_call: TRBJ1-6; d_call: .; cdr3_nt: TGTGCCAGTAGTATCGGTGGGGCGAGGAATTCACCCCTCCACTTT; cdr3_aa: CASSIGGARNSPLHF
v_call: TRBV7-2; clone_size: .; j_call: TRBJ2-3; d_call: .; cdr3_nt: TGTGCCAGCAGCCCCCAGGGTTCTAGCACAGATACGCAGTATTTT; cdr3_aa: CASSPQGSSTDTQYF
v_call: TRBV2; clone_size: .; j_call: TRBJ1-2; d_call: .; cdr3_nt: TGTGCCAGCAGTGAAGCGCGACTATCGGGGGAGTCTGGCTACACCTTC; cdr3_aa: CASSEARLSGESGYTF
v_call: TRBV7-2; clone_size: .; j_call: TRBJ1-6; d_call: TRBD1; cdr3_nt: TGTGCCAGCAGCTTAAGGGGGCTATCGGGTAATTCACCCCTCCACTTT; cdr3_aa: CASSLRGLSGNSPLHF
v_call: TRBV19; clone_size: .; j_call: TRBJ1-3; d_call: .; cdr3_nt: TGTGCCAGTAGCCAGACAGTGTCCGATAGAAACACCATATATTTT; cdr3_aa: CASSQTVSDRNTIYF
v_call: TRBV6-1; clone_size: .; j_call: TRBJ1-2; d_call: .; cdr3_nt: TGTGCCAGCAGTGAAGCGTCAGGGTATGGCTACACCTTC; cdr3_aa: CASSEASGYGYTF
v_call: TRBV6-7; clone_size: .; j_call: TRBJ1-6; d_call: .; cdr3_nt: TGTGCCAGCATCACCGAGCCTGAGGAGCCCCTCCACTTT; cdr3_aa: CASITEPEEPLHF
v_call: TRBV19; clone_size: .; j_call: TRBJ1-5; d_call: TRBD1; cdr3_nt: TGTGCCAGTAGTGCGGGACAGGGATTCAATCAGCCCCAGCATTTT; cdr3_aa: CASSAGQGFNQPQHF
v_call: TRBV7-2; clone_size: .; j_call: TRBJ2-7; d_call: .; cdr3_nt: TGTGCCAGCAGCTTTGCCCTGGTGACCCGGACACCCCGGGACGAGCAGTACTTC; cdr3_aa: CASSFALVTRTPRDEQYF
v_call: TRBV6-2/TRBV6-3; clone_size: .; j_call: TRBJ1-5; d_call: .; cdr3_nt: TGTGCCAGCAGTCCAGGGCCGAATCAGCCCCAGCATTTT; cdr3_aa: CASSPGPNQPQHF
v_call: TRBV4-3; clone_size: .; j_call: TRBJ1-1; d_call: .; cdr3_nt: TGCGCCAGCAGCCAAGAGGAGGCGGGAAGAACTGAAGCTTTCTTT; cdr3_aa: CASSQEEAGRTEAFF
v_call: TRBV4-1; clone_size: .; j_call: TRBJ1-2; d_call: .; cdr3_nt: TGCGCCAGCAGCCAAGAGCAGGGCTATGGCTACACCTTC; cdr3_aa: CASSQEQGYGYTF
v_call: TRBV13; clone_size: few; j_call: TRBJ2-7; d_call: TRBD1; cdr3_nt: TGTGCCAGCAGCCTCGACCGGGACAGGGGCTACGAGCAGTACTTC; cdr3_aa: CASSLDRDRGYEQYF
v_call: TRBV9; clone_size: .; j_call: TRBJ1-3; d_call: TRBD1; cdr3_nt: TGTGCCAGCGGCTCGGGACAGAGCTCTGGAAACACCATATATTTT; cdr3_aa: CASGSGQSSGNTIYF
v_call: TRBV19; clone_size: .; j_call: TRBJ1-1; d_call: .; cdr3_nt: TGTGCCAGTACCCTCACGGGGAACGCTGAAGCTTTCTTT; cdr3_aa: CASTLTGNAEAFF
v_call: TRBV6-5; clone_size: few; j_call: TRBJ1-4; d_call: TRBD1; cdr3_nt: TGTGCCAGCAGTACTCGGGACAGGGTGGACGCAAAACTGTTTTTT; cdr3_aa: CASSTRDRVDAKLFF
v_call: TRBV4-2; clone_size: .; j_call: TRBJ1-4; d_call: .; cdr3_nt: TGTGCCAGCAGCCAAGCCAGGGCGTTAGGGGATGAAAAACTGTTTTTT; cdr3_aa: CASSQARALGDEKLFF
v_call: TRBV4-2; clone_size: .; j_call: TRBJ1-1; d_call: TRBD1; cdr3_nt: TGTGCCAGCAGCCTTGGACAGGGATGGATGAACACTGAAGCTTTCTTT; cdr3_aa: CASSLGQGWMNTEAFF
v_call: TRBV3-1/TRBV3-2; clone_size: few; j_call: TRBJ2-7; d_call: .; cdr3_nt: TGTGCCAGCAGCCAAGGAGACACCCCCCATGGGTTC; cdr3_aa: CASSQGDTPHGF
v_call: TRBV19; clone_size: .; j_call: TRBJ2-4; d_call: .; cdr3_nt: TGTGCCAGTAGTCGGTCAGGACTAAACATTCAGTACTTC; cdr3_aa: CASSRSGLNIQYF
v_call: TRBV29-1; clone_size: .; j_call: TRBJ1-2; d_call: .; cdr3_nt: TGCAGCGTTGCATCCGGGACACCCTATGGCTACACCTTC; cdr3_aa: CSVASGTPYGYTF
v_call: TRBV18; clone_size: few; j_call: TRBJ1-1; d_call: TRBD1; cdr3_nt: TGTGCCAGTTCGCAGGGGGCGTTAAGTCCGTTAAGTTCGGCTTTCTTT; cdr3_aa: CASSQGALSPLSSAFF
v_call: TRBV28; clone_size: .; j_call: TRBJ2-7; d_call: TRBD1; cdr3_nt: TGTGCCAGCAGACCCCCCAGAGGACAGGGGGTGTCCGAGTACTTC; cdr3_aa: CASRPPRGQGVSEYF
v_call: TRBV7-3; clone_size: .; j_call: TRBJ2-2; d_call: TRBD1; cdr3_nt: TGTGCCAGCAGCAGAATCACAGGGGGCGTAAGGACCGGGGAGCTGTTTTTT; cdr3_aa: CASSRITGGVRTGELFF
v_call: TRBV7-3; clone_size: .; j_call: TRBJ1-5; d_call: TRBD1; cdr3_nt: TGTGCCAGCAGCTTACGGACAGGCCTTAGCAATCAGCCCCAGCATTTT; cdr3_aa: CASSLRTGLSNQPQHF
v_call: TRBV19; clone_size: .; j_call: TRBJ1-2; d_call: .; cdr3_nt: TGTGCCAGTACCCGTACGGGGAGTGTCAGCTATGGCTACACCTTC; cdr3_aa: CASTRTGSVSYGYTF
v_call: TRBV5-4; clone_size: .; j_call: TRBJ2-3; d_call: TRBD1; cdr3_nt: TGTGCCAGCAGCGTCGGACAGGGGCTCACAGATACGCAGTATTTT; cdr3_aa: CASSVGQGLTDTQYF
v_call: TRBV6-5; clone_size: once; j_call: TRBJ1-5; d_call: .; cdr3_nt: TGTGCCAGCACCACCCAGGGGTTCAGCAATCAGCCCCAGCATTTT; cdr3_aa: CASTTQGFSNQPQHF
v_call: TRBV7-2; clone_size: once; j_call: TRBJ1-2; d_call: .; cdr3_nt: TGTGCCAGCAGCTTCAAACAGTCTCTTGGCTACACCTTC; cdr3_aa: CASSFKQSLGYTF
v_call: TRBV21-1; clone_size: .; j_call: TRBJ1-4; d_call: .; cdr3_nt: TGTGCCAGCAGCAAAAGGGGGGGATGGCCTTTGTTTTTT; cdr3_aa: CASSKRGGWPLFF
v_call: TRBV4-1; clone_size: .; j_call: TRBJ1-1; d_call: .; cdr3_nt: TGCGCCAGCAGCCTTACAGGTTCGGGGAACACTGAAGCTTTCTTT; cdr3_aa: CASSLTGSGNTEAFF
v_call: TRBV6-1; clone_size: few; j_call: TRBJ1-1; d_call: .; cdr3_nt: TGTGCCAGCAGTGATGGTCCAGGTCGTACTGAAGCTTTCTTT; cdr3_aa: CASSDGPGRTEAFF
v_call: TRBV28; clone_size: .; j_call: TRBJ2-1; d_call: .; cdr3_nt: TGTGCCAGCACCACTGGCGGGGCAGATAACAATGAGCAGTTCTTC; cdr3_aa: CASTTGGADNNEQFF
v_call: TRBV6-6; clone_size: .; j_call: TRBJ1-1; d_call: .; cdr3_nt: TGTGCCAGCAGTTTCGGGGGGAATAGGGGGAACACTGAAGCTTTCTTT; cdr3_aa: CASSFGGNRGNTEAFF